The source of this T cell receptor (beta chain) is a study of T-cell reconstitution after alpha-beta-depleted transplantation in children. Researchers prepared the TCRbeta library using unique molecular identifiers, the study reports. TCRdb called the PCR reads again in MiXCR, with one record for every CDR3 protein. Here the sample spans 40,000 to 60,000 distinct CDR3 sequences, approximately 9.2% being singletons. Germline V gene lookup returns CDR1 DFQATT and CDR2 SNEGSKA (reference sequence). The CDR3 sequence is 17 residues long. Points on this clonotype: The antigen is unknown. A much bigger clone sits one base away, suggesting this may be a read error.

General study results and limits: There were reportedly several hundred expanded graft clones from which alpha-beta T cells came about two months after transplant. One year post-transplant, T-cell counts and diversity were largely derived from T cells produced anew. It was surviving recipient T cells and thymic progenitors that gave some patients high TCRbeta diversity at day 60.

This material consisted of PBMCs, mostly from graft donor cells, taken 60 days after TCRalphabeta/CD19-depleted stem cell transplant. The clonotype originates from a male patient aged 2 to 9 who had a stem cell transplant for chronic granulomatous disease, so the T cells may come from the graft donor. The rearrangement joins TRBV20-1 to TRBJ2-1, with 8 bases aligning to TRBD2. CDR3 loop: CCARDLEAGDGYNEQFF. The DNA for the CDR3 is TGCTGTGCTAGAGATCTCGAAGCGGGGGACGGCTACAATGAGCAGTTCTTC.